This TCR beta chain was obtained from a study of cytomegalovirus exposure and HLA in healthy donors (dated by TCRdb to about 2017). Background for the entire study: An earlier analysis of 587 of the donors reported 250 to 350 Gb of sequence data and 117 million unique TCR beta sequences obtained from around 180 million T cells. Roughly 320 gigabases of sequencing data and around 90 million unique TCR sequences made up an early release that covered fewer than 650 HLA-typed donors. A later genetic analysis took genome-wide SNP genotypes for about three fifths of the 666 donors and used that subset as a discovery cohort. Typing coverage differed by locus: A, B, C, DRB1 and DQB1 were typed in about 620-640 donors, DQA1 in 522, DPA1 in approximately 610, and DPB1 in about 450. Among the roughly 400 genotyped donors, roughly 80% belonged to the genetic ancestry cluster associated with self-reported Caucasian donors. The study profiled the T cell repertoires of 550 to 700 subjects by immunosequencing and related them to cytomegalovirus serostatus. A later analysis re-analyzed previously published TCR beta repertoires from roughly 630 donors and added high-resolution HLA genotyping to study TCR occurrence patterns. Class I and class II HLA loci were covered by the typing at four-digit resolution. The study combined high-throughput TCR immunosequencing, statistical association of individual TCRs with disease status, and machine learning to predict cytomegalovirus infection status. Among some 410 genotyped donors of the cohort, an average of about 240,000 unique TCR beta nucleotide sequences was sequenced per donor, of which about 19% were non-productive. Four or five DR-DQ haplotypes were handled as single units for association and clustering because linkage in the cohort was strong. Every discovery cohort repertoire had been produced on one sequencing platform. The aim of the study was to test whether cataloging public T cell receptors could identify signatures of past pathogen exposure. The later analysis used no new phenotypic data to find candidate immune exposures, relying instead on TCR beta sequences and their occurrence across donors. An earlier analysis of several hundred of the donors used high-throughput TCR beta sequencing to judge whether each TCR beta V gene segment behaved as functional or pseudogenic. Donor age, sex, ethnicity and CMV serostatus were collected together with the repertoire data. Besides the first cohort of more than 650 subjects, a separate validation cohort made up of 120 or so different subjects was used.

Beyond this particular receptor, the publication reports: Broadly in line with IMGT annotations, most TCR beta V segments showed up in productive rearrangements about 87% or about 30% of the time in an earlier analysis of 587 of the donors. The sequencing pipeline was judged likely to have produced a cluster of highly shared sequence variants as a technical artifact. Some IMGT-functional V segments, including TRBV6-2 and TRBV6-3, could not be told apart with the 87-base-pair reads, so those segments were excluded. Compared with equally common non-associated chains, HLA-associated TCR beta chains in a later analysis were more clonally expanded and had lower generation probabilities. In both the original and validation cohorts, the classifier was reported to diagnose cytomegalovirus status with high specificity and sensitivity. When HLA alleles, especially DR and DQ, strongly co-occurred, TCR associations were difficult to assign to individual alleles. It was suggested by the authors that the approach could potentially be generalized to other disease states and immunological phenotypes. A later analysis found that TCR association rates varied across HLA loci, with DRB1 alleles showing the most associated TCRs and HLA-C alleles the fewest. Immune exposure information for the cohort was limited to CMV serostatus. Because counts were too low, under 20 rarely observed V segments, including chromosome 9 orphons, were left out of the earlier analysis of some 600 of the donors. A total of 150 to 200 TCR beta chains were listed by the study as associated with cytomegalovirus. Because some donors lacked HLA typing at each locus, the association tests relied only on the typed subset. A further reported finding was that TCR beta sequences accurately predicted the HLA-A and HLA-B alleles for most subjects in the first cohort. At a false discovery rate of 0.05, a later analysis linked 16,951 TCR beta sequences to specific HLA alleles. A later analysis reported that several top co-occurrence clusters appeared linked to parvovirus B19, influenza, CMV and Epstein-Barr virus. While some public TCRs were present in many individuals, most TCR sequences turned up only very rarely across donors. Most CMV-associated TCR beta chains appeared to be HLA-restricted in a later analysis, and the HLA associations seemed to be driven largely by CMV exposure. In a later genetic analysis, fewer N-insertions in productive TCRs were reported among donors in an Asian-associated ancestry cluster than the roughly 700-donor mean. An association between a missense DCLRE1C variant and V-gene and J-gene trimming of TCR beta chains was found in a later genetic analysis and replicated in an independent cohort. This cohort had only TCR beta chains sequenced, and the lack of alpha or paired-chain data limited which features could be detected. In vitro tests confirmed that three of the cytomegalovirus-associated TCR beta chains recognize cytomegalovirus antigens. Sequencing depth was assumed to be roughly uniform across donors in the presence/absence analyses, though that assumption may not hold. Correlated functional status among segregating V segments might be attributable to linkage disequilibrium, but an unknown experimental factor could not be ruled out.

V sheds 5 bases and J sheds 3 bases, leaving 14 bases between their ends. Sequences SGHTA (CDR1) and FQGTGA (CDR2) are obtained from the germline V gene. There are 15 amino acids in the CDR3, from cysteine to phenylalanine inclusive. The sequence is cut down to CDR3 DNA, 45 bases in frame from base 1. This clone was picked up one time. The target of this receptor is not known. No much larger clone exists at a distance of one base, and base qualities are not known. The protocol used for the library was the immunoSEQ multiplex PCR assay. For the multiplex PCR, a mixture combining 60 forward primers for TCR Vbeta segments and 13 reverse primers for TCR Jbeta segments was used. The CDR3 region of rearranged TCR beta genes was amplified from genomic DNA by a multiplex PCR assay. The amplified TCR beta libraries were sequenced on the Illumina HiSeq System as 87-base-pair reads. On the study's bioinformatics: In a later analysis, roughly 80 million unique TCR beta chains were counted across the 500 to 700 repertoires, and roughly 10 million of these chains were shared by at least two donors. To remove PCR and sequencing errors, raw reads were error-corrected and collapsed into unique sequences using a nearest-neighbor algorithm that merged closely related sequences. Alignment of CDR3 sequences to IMGT reference sequences was used to assign V, D and J gene segments. Each retained sequence needed at least a six-nucleotide match to both a V gene segment and a J gene segment. A rearrangement was called productive if the CDR3 had no stop codons and remained in frame with V and J, and every other rearrangement was called non-productive. Following IMGT convention, CDR3 was defined as the stretch from the second conserved V-encoded cysteine up to the conserved J-encoded phenylalanine. Sequences without an unambiguous match to a single V gene segment were excluded from the earlier analysis of about 600 of the donors. An earlier analysis of 587 of the donors classified V segments as functional when productive rearrangements were above 56.7% and as segregating when the standard deviation between donors was above 5%. To diagnose cytomegalovirus status from the catalog of TCR beta chain sequences, a statistical classification framework was built. V and J gene assignment, in a later analysis, came from comparing TCR nucleotide sequences with IMGT/GENE-DB human TR gene sequences. In a later analysis, CDR3 sequences and most-parsimonious VDJ recombination scenarios were assigned using the TCRdist pipeline. In a later analysis, each TCR beta chain was defined by its CDR3 amino acid sequence together with its V-gene family, and reads without a unique V-gene family were excluded. In a later analysis, approximately 640 highly shared, low-generation-probability nucleotide sequences were removed to address suspected cross-contamination and a sequencing artifact. A later analysis calculated a clonal expansion index for each public chain from normalized within-repertoire ranks of inferred template counts. A later analysis computed generation probabilities with a VDJ recombination model fitted to out-of-frame rearrangements, and checked the results against IGoR. In a later analysis, hypergeometric tests were used to score TCR-TCR, TCR-HLA and TCR-CMV co-occurrence, with a repertoire-size bias correction applied to TCR pairs. A later analysis estimated false discovery rates by permuting HLA or CMV assignments 20 times. In a later analysis, co-occurring TCRs were grouped using DBSCAN, with TCRdist sequence similarity added in when clustering inside HLA-allele-positive subsets. Repertoires with fewer than 30,000 or more than 120,000 public chains were left out of co-occurrence clustering, as were several repertoires with anomalous nucleotide sharing. Drawn from immuneACCESS, this table holds only the in-frame rearrangements with V and J called that TCRdb kept. Clones are partly lost; checked studies trace under half to an unresolved V gene and leave the rest unexplained. The V and J calls and clone size were taken over from that table, and D and trimming were inferred from the DNA. This sample holds about 150,000 clones; 66% were observed only once. The top ten clones comprise 6.5% of the sample.

In total, 630 or so healthy bone marrow donors made up the cohort. At the time of sampling, every cohort member was nominally healthy, though immune exposures that went unrecorded were likely present. The donor was CMV seronegative and was included in the group of a few hundred seronegative cohort members. Every donor gave a peripheral blood sample, and the peripheral blood mononuclear cells from that sample were used for TCR beta sequencing. Genomic DNA was extracted from the blood cell samples with the Qiagen DNeasy Blood Extraction Kit. The sequence links TRBV7-3 to TRBJ2-1; tentative D gene TRBD2, with 6 bases matching. Source material: PBMCs. The TCR was taken from a woman in her fifties or sixties in good health and CMV-seronegative. The DNA sequence reads TGTGCCAGCAGCCCGCCCGGGAGAGGCTACAATGAGCAGTTCTTC. Translated, it gives CASSPPGRGYNEQFF.